These 27 T cell receptor beta chains were sequenced from one sample in a study of technical replicates of blood from a handful of donors. TCRdb keeps only in-frame clones here, not all; method: immunoSEQ multiplex PCR. The sample holds around 76,000 clones, about 96% seen once. The source material was T cells isolated from PBMCs. All receptors come from a human donor in good health.

J is TRBJ1-2 and V is TRBV4-1; D unresolved. V was clipped by 1 base and J by 8 bases, with 11 bases between them. This CDR3 spans 13 amino acids. Germline assignment: CDR1 MGHRA and CDR2 YSYEKL. This chain's CDR3 is CASSQAGRWGYTF. CDR3 coding DNA: TGCGCCAGCAGCCAAGCCGGGAGATGGGGCTACACCTTC.

The chain joins TRBV7-9 to TRBJ1-2; 8 bases match TRBD1. V lost 5 bases to trimming and J lost 8 bases; unmatched junction nucleotides: 4. This CDR3 is 12 amino acids long. Per the germline V gene, CDR1 is SEHNR and CDR2 is FQNEAQ (reference sequence). CDR3 residues: CASSLTGEGYTF. The CDR3 DNA reads TGTGCCAGCAGCCTGACAGGGGAAGGCTACACCTTC.

The rearrangement links TRBV6-1 to TRBJ2-1, with D perhaps matching TRBD1 (6 bases). V was cut by 2 bases and J by 0 bases, with 11 bases left in between. Germline CDR1 MNHNS, CDR2 SASEGT. This CDR3 region has 16 residues. The CDR3 sequence is CASSELGQSSYNEQFF. The CDR3 DNA reads as TGTGCCAGCAGTGAACTCGGACAGAGCTCCTACAATGAGCAGTTCTTC.

The rearrangement links TRBV18 to TRBJ1-1, with 7 bases that match TRBD1. J gave up 1 base and V 5 bases, and 7 bases lay outside the gene matches. The CDR3 sequence is 15 residues long. From germline, CDR1 is KGHSH and CDR2 LQKENI. The CDR3 loop reads CASSSRQGQNTEAFF. CDR3 in DNA: TGTGCCAGCTCATCACGACAGGGCCAGAACACTGAAGCTTTCTTT. The complete variable domain, with remaining parts taken from reference TRBV18 and TRBJ1-1, reads NAGVMQNPRHLVRRRGQEARLRCSPMKGHSHVYWYRQLPEEGLKFMVYLQKENIIDESGMPKERFSAEFPKEGPSILRIQQVVRGDSAAYFCASSSRQGQNTEAFFGQGTRLTVV.

The table lists this clone with a count of one. This chain links TRBV5-1 with TRBJ2-3, with 9 bases fitting TRBD2. Germline CDR1 and CDR2: SGHRS and YFSETQ. With 3 bases clipped from V and 3 bases from J, the junction kept 2 bases outside the gene matches. The CDR3 is 14 amino acids. The CDR3 coding sequence is TGCGCCAGCAGCTCAAGCGGGGGGACAGATACGCAGTATTTT. As protein: CASSSSGGTDTQYF.

This chain joins TRBV18 and TRBJ2-7, with a possible D match to TRBD1 (5 bases). The CDR3 contains 13 residues. CDR1 and CDR2 from the germline V gene are KGHSH and LQKENI. Trimming left V 3 bases short and J 5 bases short, with 11 bases between. The CDR3 loop reads CASSPRDLDEQYF. The CDR3 DNA reads as TGTGCCAGCTCACCCAGGGATTTAGACGAGCAGTACTTC. Filled out from reference TRBV18 and TRBJ2-7, the complete variable domain reads NAGVMQNPRHLVRRRGQEARLRCSPMKGHSHVYWYRQLPEEGLKFMVYLQKENIIDESGMPKERFSAEFPKEGPSILRIQQVVRGDSAAYFCASSPRDLDEQYFGPGTRLTVT.

The chain couples TRBV7-9 to TRBJ2-7, with D tentatively TRBD2 (7 bases). The CDR3 is 14 residues long. CDR1 SEHNR and CDR2 FQNEAQ come from the germline V gene (reference sequence). Trimming removed 10 bases from V and 3 bases from J, with 19 bases in between. Here the CDR3 DNA reads TGTGCCATTGGCAAAAAGGGGGGGAACTACGAGCAGTACTTC. Translated: CAIGKKGGNYEQYF.

The CDR3 here is CASSIGGSYEQYF. CDR3 nucleotide sequence: TGTGCCAGCAGCATCGGGGGCTCCTACGAGCAGTACTTC. This chain uses TRBV5-4 with TRBJ2-7; D may be TRBD2 (6 bases). The CDR3 covers 13 residues. The V gene's germline CDR1 is SGHNT and CDR2 YYREEE (reference sequence). The ends were cut back, 4 bases at V and 0 bases at J, with 8 bases in the middle.

The rearrangement joins TRBV30 to TRBJ2-3; D is undetermined. Trimming removed 0 bases from V and 6 bases from J, with 10 bases in between. CDR1 GTSNPN and CDR2 SVGIG come from the germline V gene (reference sequence). This CDR3 is 13 amino acids long. The CDR3 loop is CAWSVRPGDTQYF. For the CDR3, the DNA is TGTGCCTGGAGTGTTAGGCCCGGGGATACGCAGTATTTT.

This clone turned up a few times. This chain uses TRBV5-1 with TRBJ2-3; D remains unclear. Trimming took 2 bases from V and 6 from J, leaving 4 bases between them. Germline V lookup: CDR1 SGHRS, CDR2 YFSETQ. This CDR3 spans 11 amino acids. The CDR3 nucleotides read TGCGCCAGCAGCTTCCGGGATACGCAGTATTTT. Its protein product is CASSFRDTQYF.

The V call is TRBV27, the J call TRBJ1-2, with D perhaps TRBD1 (6 bases). The V end was cut by 6 bases, the J end by 8 bases, with 13 bases between. In germline, CDR1 is MNHEY, CDR2 SMNVEV (reference sequence). The CDR3 has 12 residues. CDR3 bases: TGTGCCAGCAGACTACAGGGTGGCGGCTACACCTTC. It translates to CASRLQGGGYTF.

The chain is built from TRBV29-1 and TRBJ1-2; D remains ambiguous. The CDR3 contains 12 residues. The germline V and J ends were trimmed by 2 bases and 1 base, with 5 bases remaining between them. The V gene's germline CDR1 is SQVTM and CDR2 ANQGSEA. The CDR3 region has the DNA TGCAGCGTTGAAAACTTTAACTATGGCTACACCTTC. Amino acids: CSVENFNYGYTF. The full variable domain, rest sourced from reference TRBV29-1 and TRBJ1-2, is SAVISQKPSRDICQRGTSLTIQCQVDSQVTMMFWYRQQPGQSLTLIATANQGSEATYESGFVIDKFPISRPNLTFSTLTVSNMSPEDSSIYLCSVENFNYGYTFGSGTRLTVV.

The V call is TRBV5-1, the J call TRBJ2-7, with 8 bases matching TRBD1. CDR1 is SGHRS, CDR2 YFSETQ, per germline. The CDR3 spans 14 residues. J lost 7 bases, V lost 4 bases, and 10 bases had no gene match. The CDR3 loop is CASSVDREGMEQYF. The CDR3 coding sequence is TGCGCCAGCAGCGTGGACAGGGAAGGGATGGAGCAGTACTTC.

This rearrangement joins TRBV28 to TRBJ2-7; 7 nucleotides match TRBD2. The CDR3 has 15 amino acids. CDR1 and CDR2 from the germline V gene are MDHEN and SYDVKM. V shed 8 bases and J 3 bases; nucleotides not matched to a gene: 13. CDR3 sequence reads: CASRPQSGGGYEQYF. CDR3 nucleotide sequence: TGTGCCAGCCGTCCTCAATCAGGCGGGGGCTACGAGCAGTACTTC.

This rearrangement joins TRBV7-9 to TRBJ2-6, with 8 nucleotides matching TRBD1. V was pared by 4 bases and J by 2 bases, with 10 bases of the junction left unmatched. From germline, CDR1 is SEHNR and CDR2 FQNEAQ (reference sequence). This CDR3 contains 18 residues. Written as DNA, the CDR3 is TGTGCCAGCAGCTCTCCCGGGACAGGTTTGGCTGGGGCCAACGTCCTGACTTTC. It codes for CASSSPGTGLAGANVLTF.

This clone was picked up one time. The chain joins TRBV14 to TRBJ1-4; 7 nucleotides agree with TRBD1. V dropped 4 bases and J dropped 0; count of bases not matched to a gene: 8. Germline CDR1 SGHDN, CDR2 FVKESK. The CDR3 covers 17 residues. The CDR3 protein is CASSPGTVWATNEKLFF. CDR3 sequence (DNA): TGTGCCAGCAGCCCAGGGACAGTCTGGGCAACTAATGAAAAACTGTTTTTT.

This clone was seen once. This rearrangement joins TRBV5-4 to TRBJ1-2, with a tentative D call TRBD1 (6 bases). Germline assignment: CDR1 SGHNT and CDR2 YYREEE (reference sequence). Trimming removed 3 bases from V and 5 bases from J, with 14 bases in between. This CDR3 is built from 14 residues. CDR3 loop: CASSSLDSLYGYTF. The CDR3 DNA follows: TGTGCCAGCAGCTCCCTGGACAGCCTGTATGGCTACACCTTC.

This chain links TRBV20-1 with TRBJ2-5; TRBD1 matches at 8 bases. The CDR3 length is 11 residues. J was trimmed by 7 bases and V by 5 bases; bases with no gene match: 3. Germline V gene data show CDR1 as DFQATT and CDR2 as SNEGSKA (reference sequence). The CDR3 bases are TGCAGTGCTCCGCAGGGGGCGACCCAGTACTTC. This sequence encodes CSAPQGATQYF.

V is TRBV10-2 and J is TRBJ2-7; TRBD2 matches 11 bases. Trimming removed 6 bases from V and 3 bases from J; junction bases left unmatched: 7. Per the germline V gene, CDR1 is WSHSY and CDR2 is SAAADI. This CDR3 region has 15 residues. The CDR3, as DNA: TGCGCCAGCAGGTTGACTAGCGGGACAGGCTACGAGCAGTACTTC. It yields the protein CASRLTSGTGYEQYF.

V is TRBV30 and J is TRBJ1-5; 10 nucleotides align to TRBD1. This CDR3 has 18 amino acids. Per the germline V gene, CDR1 is GTSNPN and CDR2 is SVGIG (reference sequence). V lost 1 base, J lost 2 bases, and 11 bases stayed unmatched. CDR3 protein: CAWSELRQGADGNQPQHF. CDR3 DNA: TGTGCCTGGAGTGAATTACGACAGGGGGCGGACGGCAATCAGCCCCAGCATTTT. The full variable domain, its missing parts supplied by reference TRBV30 and TRBJ1-5, is SQTIHQWPATLVQPVGSPLSLECTVEGTSNPNLYWYRQAAGRGLQLLFYSVGIGQISSEVPQNLSASRPQDRQFILSSKKLLLSDSGFYLCAWSELRQGADGNQPQHFGDGTRLSIL.

This clone was seen more than once but under ten times. The rearrangement joins TRBV5-1 to TRBJ2-1; D is uncertain. V was clipped by 7 bases and J by 0 bases, with 17 bases between them. CDR3 length equals 16 residues. The germline V gene encodes CDR1 SGHRS and CDR2 YFSETQ. As DNA, the CDR3 is TGCGCCAGCCATAGGAGCGATTATAGCTCCTACAATGAGCAGTTCTTC. This gives the protein CASHRSDYSSYNEQFF.

The chain carries TRBV27 and TRBJ2-7; 7 bases map to TRBD1. The CDR3 covers 13 residues. Germline trimming cut 2 bases from V and 4 bases from J; bases unmatched to any gene: 2. Per the germline V gene, CDR1 is MNHEY and CDR2 is SMNVEV (reference sequence). The CDR3 protein is CASSLRDSYEQYF. CDR3 sequence (DNA): TGTGCCAGCAGTTTACGGGACAGTTACGAGCAGTACTTC.

This clone was recorded once. V and J are TRBV4-1 and TRBJ1-5; D unresolved. The CDR3 sequence is 17 residues long. Germline CDR1 is MGHRA and CDR2 is YSYEKL. V lost 2 bases, J lost 4 bases, and 18 bases lay in between. CDR3 nucleotide sequence: TGCGCCAGCAGCCAAAATGTGCTGAGAGGGTGGAATCAGCCCCAGCATTTT. Translating it yields CASSQNVLRGWNQPQHF.

The rearrangement links TRBV28 to TRBJ1-1; 7 nucleotides line up with TRBD1. Germline CDR1 and CDR2: MDHEN and SYDVKM. With V trimmed by 5 bases and J by 1 base, 4 bases remained unmatched. The CDR3 spans 14 residues. In DNA form, the CDR3 reads TGTGCCAGCAGTCCAGGGGGGAGGAACACTGAAGCTTTCTTT. It translates to CASSPGGRNTEAFF.

The DNA of the CDR3 is TGTGCCAGCAGCTTAATGGCTCTTCCCGGAGGGTTTGGCTACACCTTC. This encodes CASSLMALPGGFGYTF. This rearrangement joins TRBV5-6 to TRBJ1-2, with no clear D. The V gene lost 2 bases and the J gene lost 7 bases, with 21 bases spanning the gap. Germline-derived CDR1 and CDR2 are SGHDT and YYEEEE. CDR3 size: 16 residues. Combining the CDR3 with reference TRBV5-6 and TRBJ1-2 gives the whole variable domain DAGVTQSPTHLIKTRGQQVTLRCSPKSGHDTVSWYQQALGQGPQFIFQYYEEEERQRGNFPDRFSGHQFPNYSSELNVNALLLGDSALYLCASSLMALPGGFGYTFGSGTRLTVV.

The chain links TRBV5-1 to TRBJ1-4; D ambiguous. Germline V lookup: CDR1 SGHRS, CDR2 YFSETQ. The CDR3 consists of 13 residues. Trimming stripped 4 bases from V and 4 bases from J, with 8 bases between. CDR3 loop: CASSLGVNEKLFF. CDR3 coding DNA: TGCGCCAGCAGCCTGGGAGTTAATGAAAAACTGTTTTTT.

The J gene is TRBJ1-4, the V gene TRBV30; D gene ambiguous. The CDR3 has 16 residues. V shed 8 bases and J shed 4 bases, with 23 bases lying between them. Germline assignment: CDR1 GTSNPN and CDR2 SVGIG (reference sequence). CDR3 in DNA: TGTGCCCTCCTCGTGCGAGGGTTGGGTTTTAATGAAAAACTGTTTTTT. Translation: CALLVRGLGFNEKLFF.